This T cell receptor beta chain emerged from a study of cytomegalovirus exposure and HLA in healthy donors. Data came from immunoSEQ multiplex PCR; TCRdb stores just in-frame clones and leaves some out. This sample has 230,000 or so clones; about 90% occur once, and the top ten carry over 2.5%. V was cut by 0 bases and J by 8 bases, with 11 bases left in between. This CDR3 spans 14 amino acids. Germline CDR1 and CDR2: MGHRA and YSYEKL. This TCR derives from a woman aged 18-29 years in good health and CMV-seronegative. This chain joins TRBV4-1 and TRBJ1-5, with no clear D. Sequenced material: PBMCs. CDR3 DNA sequence: TGCGCCAGCAGCCAAGAACTGGGGAGGAAGCCCCAGCATTTT. Amino acid sequence: CASSQELGRKPQHF.